The present T cell receptor (beta chain) was sequenced within a study of cytomegalovirus exposure and HLA in healthy donors. Overall study: The study's early data release held roughly 91 million unique TCRs from HLA-typed donors. Genotyping showed roughly 81% of roughly 400 donors falling in the Caucasian-associated ancestry cluster.

As to this clone: The antigen is unknown.

Whole-study results and caveats: The authors enumerated some 160 TCR beta chains as linked to cytomegalovirus. The classifier, whose performance was assessed in both the original and validation cohorts, reportedly diagnosed cytomegalovirus status with high specificity and sensitivity.

Both 60 Vbeta primers and 13 Jbeta primers went into the PCR. TCRdb's table, derived via immunoSEQ multiplex PCR, lists solely in-frame clones and lacks some. The table records around 150,000 clones, approximately 80% of them present only once. The specimen sequenced was PBMCs. This receptor was obtained from a man aged 45-65 years in good health and CMV-seropositive.

The CDR3 DNA reads TGCGCCAGCAGCTTGCGGTCCGGGTACGAGCAGTACTTC. This translates into CASSLRSGYEQYF. The V gene is TRBV5-1, the J gene TRBJ2-7, with D unresolved. V was trimmed by 1 base and J by 4 bases, leaving 9 bases between them. This CDR3 is built from 13 residues. Germline assignment: CDR1 SGHRS and CDR2 YFSETQ.